These 18 T cell receptor beta chains came from one sample sequenced in a study of PD-1 blockade in classical Hodgkin lymphoma. Patients all relapsed after autologous stem cell transplantation, and there was variation in brentuximab vedotin exposure. Clones were read by immunoSEQ multiplex PCR, and TCRdb kept only the in-frame ones, dropping some. The table records 30,000 to 35,000 clones, about four fifths of them present only once. The sample consisted of peripheral blood mononuclear cells (PBMCs), taken at baseline. The receptors shown here come from a human donor with classical Hodgkin lymphoma.

The chain combines TRBV5-8 with TRBJ2-1; 14 bases fit TRBD2. CDR3 length equals 19 residues. The ends lost 2 bases at V and 0 bases at J; junction bases unmatched: 7. The germline V gene encodes CDR1 SGHTS and CDR2 YDEGEE. The CDR3 protein is CASSFQLTSGGASYNEQFF. The CDR3 nucleotides are TGTGCCAGCAGCTTTCAACTGACTAGCGGGGGGGCCTCCTACAATGAGCAGTTCTTC.

This chain connects TRBV7-2 to TRBJ1-4; possible D gene TRBD1, 6 bases. V lost 5 bases, J lost 5 bases, and 18 bases lay in between. CDR3 length: 16 amino acids. Germline V gene sequence: CDR1 SGHTA, CDR2 FQGNSA. In DNA, the CDR3 is TGTGCCAGCAGCCGTACCTCGGGACACCCAAATGAAAAACTGTTTTTT. This translates into CASSRTSGHPNEKLFF. Full variable domain (rest looked up from reference TRBV7-2 and TRBJ1-4): GAGVSQSPSNKVTEKGKDVELRCDPISGHTALYWYRQSLGQGLEFLIYFQGNSAPDKSGLPSDRFSAERTGGSVSTLTIQRTQQEDSAVYLCASSRTSGHPNEKLFFGSGTQLSVL.

This clone has a handful of counts. This chain connects TRBV19 to TRBJ2-1; maybe TRBD2 (6 bases). The length of the CDR3 is 13 residues. Germline V lookup: CDR1 LNHDA, CDR2 SQIVND (reference sequence). The V end was cut by 10 bases, the J end by 6 bases, with 16 bases between. CDR3 sequence reads: CATSIPGGNEQFF. The CDR3 nucleotides are TGTGCCACCTCGATCCCCGGGGGCAATGAGCAGTTCTTC.

The chain uses TRBV6-1 and TRBJ1-6; TRBD1 is a possible D gene (5 bases). Germline V gene lookup returns CDR1 MNHNS and CDR2 SASEGT. V lost 4 bases and J 8 bases, leaving 18 bases between the germline ends. The CDR3 is made up of 16 amino acids. The CDR3 sequence is CASSALGGLGDSPLHF. The DNA for the CDR3 is TGTGCCAGCAGTGCCCTGGGAGGGCTAGGGGATTCACCCCTCCACTTT.

The genes are TRBV19 and TRBJ1-6; D remains ambiguous. V was clipped by 8 bases and J by 5 bases, with 10 bases between them. This CDR3 is 13 amino acids long. The germline V gene encodes CDR1 LNHDA and CDR2 SQIVND (reference sequence). DNA of the CDR3: TGTGCCAGTCGCTACCGAGATAATTCACCCCTCCACTTT. It specifies CASRYRDNSPLHF.

This rearrangement joins TRBV12-1 to TRBJ1-5. TRBV12-1 is a known pseudogene. This CDR3 region has 13 residues. The CDR3 DNA sequence: TGTGCCAGCAGCTTCCGACCTTCGAGTCCCCAGCATTTT. Translating gives CASSFRPSSPQHF.

Of note for this clone: This sample also contains other DNA sequences that code for the same CDR3. The CDR3 sequence: CASSAQGLGTEAFF. In DNA form, the CDR3 reads TGTGCCAGCAGTGCACAGGGCCTTGGGACTGAAGCTTTCTTT. J is TRBJ1-1 and V is TRBV2; weak D call: TRBD1 (6 bases). Germline V gene lookup returns CDR1 SNHLY and CDR2 FYNNEI. The CDR3 spans 14 residues. V was trimmed by 4 bases and J by 5 bases, leaving 14 bases between them.

This clone was picked up a small number of times. The chain joins TRBV5-5 to TRBJ1-1; D may be TRBD1 (5 bases). The CDR3 length is 13 residues. V was pared by 3 bases and J by 8 bases, with 14 bases between. Germline CDR1 reads SGHKS; CDR2 reads YYEKEE (reference sequence). In DNA, the CDR3 is TGTGCCAGCAGCTGGGGACCGCAACTCGAAGCTTTCTTT. Its protein product is CASSWGPQLEAFF.

This clone was recorded only once. V is TRBV18 and J is TRBJ1-1; no reliable D call. Trimming cost V 6 bases and J 1 base, with 12 bases left between them. This CDR3 spans 14 amino acids. The germline V gene encodes CDR1 KGHSH and CDR2 LQKENI. The CDR3 spells CASSAQDGNTEAFF. In nucleotides, the CDR3 is TGTGCCAGCTCCGCCCAGGACGGGAACACTGAAGCTTTCTTT.

The chain is built from TRBV6-5 and TRBJ2-7; D perhaps matches TRBD2 (5 bases). There are 15 residues in the CDR3. V lost 0 bases to trimming and J lost 2 bases, with 11 bases between them. Germline values: CDR1 MNHEY, CDR2 SVGAGI. CDR3 sequence reads: CASSYSSELTYEQYF. Written as DNA, the CDR3 is TGTGCCAGCAGTTACTCTAGCGAACTCACCTACGAGCAGTACTTC.

V gene TRBV28 combines with J gene TRBJ1-2; 8 bases match TRBD1. The CDR3 consists of 14 residues. With V trimmed by 5 bases and J by 6 bases, 8 bases remained unmatched. Germline V gene lookup returns CDR1 MDHEN and CDR2 SYDVKM. CDR3 nucleotides: TGTGCCAGCAGTCCCGGACAGGGTTTAGATGGCTACACCTTC. Its protein is CASSPGQGLDGYTF.

The rearrangement uses TRBV7-8 and TRBJ2-1; 10 nucleotides line up with TRBD2. The CDR3 spans 14 residues. Germline-derived CDR1 and CDR2 are SGHVS and FQNEAQ. J was trimmed by 7 bases and V by 5 bases; bases with no gene match: 5. The CDR3 nucleotides are TGTGCCAGCAGCGAGCGGGGGGGCTCGAATGAGCAGTTCTTC. Translation gives CASSERGGSNEQFF.

This chain connects TRBV7-9 to TRBJ2-1; tentatively, D is TRBD2 (6 bases). The ends were cut back, 9 bases at V and 9 bases at J, with 18 bases in the middle. Germline-derived CDR1 and CDR2 are SEHNR and FQNEAQ (reference sequence). This CDR3 spans 13 amino acids. The CDR3 reads CASPGLQIGEQFF. CDR3 coding DNA: TGTGCCAGTCCGGGACTCCAAATAGGTGAGCAGTTCTTC.

The genes are TRBV19 and TRBJ1-5; 8 positions match TRBD1. CDR1 and CDR2 from the germline V gene are LNHDA and SQIVND (reference sequence). The junction had 6 bases not matched to a gene; V was cut back by 5 bases and J by 0 bases. The CDR3 spans 16 residues. The CDR3 loop is CASSGTTGVSNQPQHF. The CDR3, as DNA: TGTGCCAGTAGTGGAACGACAGGGGTTAGCAATCAGCCCCAGCATTTT.

V is TRBV23-1 and J is TRBJ2-5; D is uncertain. TRBV23-1 is reported as an ORF; its role is uncertain. The germline V and J ends were trimmed by 2 bases and 4 bases, with 2 bases remaining between them. This CDR3 has 11 residues. The CDR3 loop reads CASSQGETQYF. The CDR3 DNA reads TGCGCCAGCAGTCAAGGAGAGACCCAGTACTTC.

The chain is built from TRBV7-6 and TRBJ2-2, with D hard to call. This CDR3 spans 16 amino acids. Germline CDR1 reads SGHVS; CDR2 reads FNYEAQ. The V end lost 1 base, the J end lost 2 bases, and 11 bases lay between the germline ends. CDR3 protein: CASSLVDTTNTGELFF. The DNA of the CDR3 is TGTGCCAGCAGCTTAGTCGACACCACTAACACCGGGGAGCTGTTTTTT.

The rearrangement joins TRBV13 to TRBJ1-1; D ambiguous. The CDR3 sequence is 13 residues long. The germline gives CDR1 PRHDT, CDR2 FYEKMQ (reference sequence). V lost 2 bases and J lost 3, with 7 bases in between. This chain's CDR3 is CASSLTPYTEAFF. CDR3 nucleotide sequence: TGTGCCAGCAGCTTAACCCCCTACACTGAAGCTTTCTTT.

The chain couples TRBV7-9 to TRBJ2-3; D remains ambiguous. V lost 2 bases and J lost 6, with 9 bases in between. This CDR3 has 13 amino acids. Germline CDR1 and CDR2: SEHNR and FQNEAQ (reference sequence). This CDR3 is CASSLTRWDTQYF. CDR3 bases: TGTGCCAGCAGCTTAACGAGATGGGATACGCAGTATTTT.